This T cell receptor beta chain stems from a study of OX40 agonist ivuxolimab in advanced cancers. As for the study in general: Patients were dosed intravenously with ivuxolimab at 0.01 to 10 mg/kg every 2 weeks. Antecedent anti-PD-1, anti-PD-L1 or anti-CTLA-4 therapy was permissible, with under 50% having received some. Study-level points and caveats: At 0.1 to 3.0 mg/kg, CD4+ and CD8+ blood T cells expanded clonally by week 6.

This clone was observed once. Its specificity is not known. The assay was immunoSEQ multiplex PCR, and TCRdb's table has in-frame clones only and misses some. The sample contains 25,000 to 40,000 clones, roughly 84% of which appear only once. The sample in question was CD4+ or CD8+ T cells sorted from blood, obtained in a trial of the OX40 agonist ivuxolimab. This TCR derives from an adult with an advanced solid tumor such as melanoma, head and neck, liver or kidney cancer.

Here the CDR3 reads CASSDQPGALSYGYTF. The CDR3 region has the DNA TGTGCCAGCAGTGACCAGCCAGGGGCGCTGAGCTATGGCTACACCTTC. The chain combines TRBV6-4 with TRBJ1-2, with a tentative D call TRBD1 (6 bases). This CDR3 contains 16 residues. In germline, CDR1 is MRHNA, CDR2 SNTAGT. V was shortened by 2 bases and J by 4 bases, with 17 bases between the two germline ends.